This entry is about one T cell receptor (beta chain). The data derive from a study of blood T cell repertoires in COVID-19. Across the study: Both acute and convalescent COVID-19 samples were obtained from the United States, Italy and Spain.

Cohort 3 donors counted as recovered after two negative PCRs, clearance, or resolved symptoms. Germline CDR1 and CDR2: SGHAT and FQNNGV. Trimming removed 2 bases from V and 1 base from J, with 10 bases in between. The CDR3 runs to 15 residues. The repertoire was sequenced with immunoSEQ multiplex PCR; TCRdb's copy has only in-frame clones and lacks some. The sample consists of fewer than 200,000 clones, roughly 80% of them appearing once. The sequence derives from a man between 50 and 59 years old who had recovered from COVID-19. The specimen sequenced was PBMCs or T cells enriched from blood (not recorded which). The rearrangement joins TRBV11-2 to TRBJ2-3; D may be TRBD1 (6 bases). Here the CDR3 DNA reads TGTGCCAGCAGCTTAAACAGGGTCCGCACAGATACGCAGTATTTT. Its protein is CASSLNRVRTDTQYF.